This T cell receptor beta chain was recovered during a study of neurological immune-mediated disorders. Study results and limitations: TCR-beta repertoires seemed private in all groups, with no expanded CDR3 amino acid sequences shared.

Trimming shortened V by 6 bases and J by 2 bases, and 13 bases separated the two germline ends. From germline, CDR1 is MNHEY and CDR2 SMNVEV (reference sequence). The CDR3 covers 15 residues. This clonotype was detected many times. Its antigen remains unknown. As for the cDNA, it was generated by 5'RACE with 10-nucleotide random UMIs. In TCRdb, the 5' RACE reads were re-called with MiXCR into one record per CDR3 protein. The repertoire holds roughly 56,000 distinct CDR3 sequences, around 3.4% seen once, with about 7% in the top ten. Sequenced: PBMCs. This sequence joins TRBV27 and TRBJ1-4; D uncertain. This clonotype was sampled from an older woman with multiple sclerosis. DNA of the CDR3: TGTGCCAGCAGCCGGAAGGCTTCGACTAATGAAAAACTGTTTTTT. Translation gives CASSRKASTNEKLFF.